Following are 26 T cell receptor beta chains from one sample sequenced in a study of T-cell memory formation after mild COVID-19. TCRdb redid the calling of the 5' RACE reads with MiXCR, one entry per CDR3 protein. In the table there are roughly 370,000 distinct CDR3 sequences, about a sixth of which are singletons. Sequencing input: PBMCs or a T cell subset sorted from them (not recorded which). The source is a young man who had mild COVID-19 (a few samples of this study predate the infection). Cell type and time point are not known.

This clonotype was detected many times. The chain uses TRBV7-2 and TRBJ2-7; 7 positions agree with TRBD1. CDR3 length: 12 residues. Germline V gene data show CDR1 as SGHTA and CDR2 as FQGNSA. Trimming removed 2 bases from V and 6 bases from J; junction bases left unmatched: 1. The CDR3 DNA reads TGTGCCAGCAGCTTAAACAGGGGCGAGCAGTACTTC. Protein product: CASSLNRGEQYF.

This chain uses TRBV12-3 or TRBV12-4 with TRBJ1-2, with 7 bases matching TRBD1. The V gene end was trimmed by 3 bases and the J gene end by 6 bases; junction bases not matched to a gene: 10. The CDR3 runs 15 residues. The chain's CDR3 is CASSFQIPGQHGYTF. The CDR3 DNA sequence: TGTGCCAGCAGTTTCCAAATTCCGGGACAGCATGGCTACACCTTC.

This chain connects TRBV19 to TRBJ1-5, with 9 bases aligning to TRBD1. V gave up 3 bases and J gave up 6 bases; unmatched junction bases: 6. Per the germline V gene, CDR1 is LNHDA and CDR2 is SQIVND (reference sequence). There are 15 residues in the CDR3. CDR3 loop: CASSIGGQGRQPQHF. The CDR3 region has the DNA TGTGCCAGTAGTATCGGGGGACAGGGTCGTCAGCCCCAGCATTTT.

The J gene is TRBJ2-2, the V gene TRBV12-3 or TRBV12-4; 9 bases are a match to TRBD2. The V gene end was trimmed by 7 bases and the J gene end by 7 bases; junction bases not matched to a gene: 10. This CDR3 comprises 15 residues. CDR3 in amino acids: CASTLGGGANGELFF. The CDR3 DNA reads TGTGCCAGCACCCTCGGCGGGGGGGCTAACGGGGAGCTGTTTTTT.

CDR3 DNA: TGTGCCAGCAGCCAACCGCGGGGGGGGAAGGTGACCGAGCAGTACGTC. Translating it yields CASSQPRGGKVTEQYV. The V gene is TRBV28, the J gene TRBJ2-7; 9 positions match TRBD2. Germline V CDR1 and CDR2: MDHEN, SYDVKM. This CDR3 spans 16 amino acids. After removal of 6 bases from V and 6 bases from J, the junction contained 15 bases not matched to a gene.

This clonotype was recorded a few times. The V call is TRBV4-1, the J call TRBJ2-1; TRBD2 aligns across 7 bases. This CDR3 spans 17 amino acids. Germline V gene lookup returns CDR1 MGHRA and CDR2 YSYEKL. The ends lost 4 bases at V and 4 bases at J; junction bases unmatched: 13. This CDR3 is CASSLSQSAGLYNEQFF. CDR3 nucleotide sequence: TGCGCCAGCAGCCTAAGCCAATCAGCGGGGTTGTACAATGAGCAGTTCTTC.

This clonotype has just a few counts. This chain connects TRBV30 to TRBJ2-7; perhaps TRBD1 as D (5 bases). There are 12 residues in the CDR3. V dropped 6 bases and J dropped 4 bases, with 13 bases sitting between them. Germline V CDR1 and CDR2: GTSNPN, SVGIG (reference sequence). In nucleotides, the CDR3 is TGTGCCTGCCTCTTAAGGGGATACGAGCAGTACTTC. It translates to CACLLRGYEQYF.

The gene calls are TRBV12-3 or TRBV12-4 and TRBJ1-5; TRBD1 matches 8 bases. The CDR3 extends over 14 amino acids. Trimming removed 6 bases from V and 5 bases from J; junction bases left unmatched: 6. The CDR3 DNA reads as TGTGCCAGCAGGCCCCAGGGGGCGGATCAGCCCCAGCATTTT. It translates to CASRPQGADQPQHF.

J is TRBJ2-1 and V is TRBV5-1; 8 nucleotides align to TRBD1. V gave up 4 bases and J gave up 8 bases; unmatched junction bases: 8. The CDR3 runs to 14 residues. Germline V gene sequence: CDR1 SGHRS, CDR2 YFSETQ. The CDR3 region is CASSPGTGWDEQFF. Written as DNA, the CDR3 is TGCGCCAGCAGCCCTGGGACAGGATGGGATGAGCAGTTCTTC.

This clonotype was seen more than once but under ten times. The chain has TRBV2 and TRBJ2-1; possibly TRBD2 for D (6 bases). CDR3 size: 12 residues. Trimming pared 3 bases from V and 15 bases from J, leaving 15 bases between. Germline CDR1 is SNHLY and CDR2 is FYNNEI. The CDR3 coding sequence is TGTGCCAGCAGTGATGGAGGGCCCCCGCCGTTCTTC. This gives the protein CASSDGGPPPFF.

The rearrangement joins TRBV24-1 to TRBJ2-1; no firm D call. This CDR3 has 14 residues. With 2 bases removed from V and 7 bases from J, the gap between germline ends came to 11 bases. Germline V gives CDR1 KGHDR, CDR2 SFDVKD. CDR3 sequence reads: CATSDSSTGNEQFF. The CDR3 coding sequence is TGTGCCACCAGTGATTCTTCGACTGGGAATGAGCAGTTCTTC.

The chain uses TRBV7-2 and TRBJ2-7; maybe TRBD1 (6 bases). The CDR3 sequence is 14 residues long. V lost 5 bases, J lost 5 bases, and 16 bases lay in between. Germline V gene sequence: CDR1 SGHTA, CDR2 FQGNSA. The CDR3 DNA sequence: TGTGCCAGCAGCCCCGGGACAACGCGGAACGAGCAGTACTTC. This gives the protein CASSPGTTRNEQYF.

The chain uses TRBV20-1 and TRBJ2-7, with a possible D match to TRBD1 (7 bases). Germline V gene lookup returns CDR1 DFQATT and CDR2 SNEGSKA (reference sequence). The CDR3 spans 14 residues. Trimming pared 3 bases from V and 2 bases from J, leaving 14 bases between. The CDR3 loop reads CSARVGGGPYEQYF. CDR3 bases: TGCAGTGCTAGGGTCGGAGGGGGCCCCTACGAGCAGTACTTC.

This clonotype was counted between two and nine times. The chain carries TRBV7-3 and TRBJ2-6; no firm D call. The CDR3 loop spans 14 amino acids. Germline V CDR1 and CDR2: SGHTA, FQGTGA. V was cut by 5 bases and J by 3 bases, with 8 bases left in between. The CDR3 protein is CASSPDIGANVLTF. As DNA, the CDR3 is TGTGCCAGCAGCCCGGATATTGGGGCCAACGTCCTGACTTTC.

The rearrangement links TRBV9 to TRBJ2-3, with D possibly TRBD2 on 5 matching bases. CDR1 SGDLS and CDR2 YYNGEE come from the germline V gene. The V end lost 3 bases, the J end lost 0 bases, and 8 bases lay between the germline ends. CDR3 length equals 14 residues. The CDR3: CASSGAASTDTQYF. CDR3 coding DNA: TGTGCCAGCAGCGGAGCGGCTAGCACAGATACGCAGTATTTT.

This clonotype was observed at least ten times. CDR3 residues: CASSQDLAGRGDTQYF. The CDR3 DNA follows: TGCGCCAGCAGCCAAGATCTGGCAGGTCGTGGAGATACGCAGTATTTT. The chain combines TRBV4-1 with TRBJ2-3; D uncertain. V was shortened by 0 bases and J by 5 bases, with 15 bases between the two germline ends. Germline-derived CDR1 and CDR2 are MGHRA and YSYEKL. The CDR3 loop spans 16 amino acids.

This clonotype was picked up a small number of times. The CDR3 DNA reads TGTGCCAGCAGCGCGTGGGCCAGCTCCTACAATGAGCAGTTCTTC. It translates to CASSAWASSYNEQFF. The chain is built from TRBV7-2 and TRBJ2-1, with unresolved D. The ends were cut back, 5 bases at V and 0 bases at J, with 11 bases in the middle. CDR1 is SGHTA and CDR2 is FQGNSA in the germline V gene. The CDR3 sequence is 15 residues long.

The gene calls are TRBV4-1 and TRBJ1-6, with D uncertain. Trimming pared 6 bases from V and 8 bases from J, leaving 20 bases between. The germline V gene encodes CDR1 MGHRA and CDR2 YSYEKL. The CDR3 totals 16 residues. The CDR3 DNA reads as TGCGCCAGCAGGCACCTTGGAAAGGTCATGGATTCACCCCTCCACTTT. This sequence encodes CASRHLGKVMDSPLHF.

This clonotype was recorded a few times. The rearrangement joins TRBV7-9 to TRBJ2-1, with TRBD1 matching over 10 bases. The V gene end was trimmed by 0 bases and the J gene end by 4 bases; junction bases not matched to a gene: 3. This CDR3 has 16 residues. Germline-derived CDR1 and CDR2 are SEHNR and FQNEAQ (reference sequence). As DNA, the CDR3 is TGTGCCAGCAGCTTAGCGTGGGACAGGGGTTACAATGAGCAGTTCTTC. Its translation: CASSLAWDRGYNEQFF.

This clonotype was detected a few times. The gene calls are TRBV29-1 and TRBJ1-2; D is possibly TRBD1 (6 bases). Germline lookup yields CDR1 SQVTM and CDR2 ANQGSEA. The length of the CDR3 is 14 residues. Between the trimmed V and J ends, which lost 6 bases and 1 base, there was a span of 15 bases. The CDR3, as DNA: TGCAGCGTCCCGCGGACAGTAGATAACTATGGCTACACCTTC. It is translated as CSVPRTVDNYGYTF.

This clonotype was seen at least ten times. J is TRBJ2-1 and V is TRBV11-2; TRBD2 agrees at 8 bases. Germline V gives CDR1 SGHAT, CDR2 FQNNGV. The ends lost 4 bases at V and 1 base at J; junction bases unmatched: 9. This CDR3 has 17 amino acids. CDR3 region: CASSSGPGLGSYNEQFF. CDR3 bases: TGTGCCAGCAGCTCCGGCCCGGGACTAGGGTCCTACAATGAGCAGTTCTTC.

This clonotype has a handful of counts. The rearrangement uses TRBV12-3 or TRBV12-4 and TRBJ1-6, with 8 nucleotides matching TRBD1. The CDR3 covers 16 residues. The trim removed 6 bases at V and 0 bases at J, leaving 4 bases unmatched. The chain's CDR3 is CASRPGGSSYNSPLHF. The CDR3, as DNA: TGTGCCAGCAGGCCAGGGGGCAGCTCCTATAATTCACCCCTCCACTTT.

V usage is TRBV12-3 or TRBV12-4 and J usage is TRBJ2-1; 11 positions match TRBD2. J lost 9 bases, V lost 5 bases, and 15 bases had no gene match. This CDR3 is 17 amino acids long. The CDR3 DNA is TGTGCCAGCAGTGCCGGGACTAGCGGACCCCCCGGGGTTGAGCAGTTCTTC. This translates into CASSAGTSGPPGVEQFF.

This clonotype was detected a few times. The rearrangement uses TRBV11-3 and TRBJ2-7; TRBD1 is a possible D gene (5 bases). The CDR3 is 12 amino acids. Germline V CDR1 and CDR2: SGHNT, YENEEA. The V and J ends lost 5 bases and 3 bases respectively, with 8 bases between them. The CDR3 sequence: CASSDSHYEQYF. CDR3 in DNA: TGTGCCAGCAGCGACAGCCACTACGAGCAGTACTTC. The full variable domain, completed using reference TRBV11-3 and TRBJ2-7, is EAGVVQSPRYKIIEKKQPVAFWCNPISGHNTLYWYLQNLGQGPELLIRYENEEAVDDSQLPKDRFSAERLKGVDSTLKIQPAELGDSAVYLCASSDSHYEQYFGPGTRLTVT.

This clonotype has just a few counts. CDR3 in amino acids: CASSLGDLNQPQHF. CDR3 in DNA: TGCGCCAGCAGCTTGGGGGACCTCAATCAGCCCCAGCATTTT. This sequence joins TRBV5-1 and TRBJ1-5; D possibly corresponds to TRBD1 (5 bases). V was pared by 0 bases and J by 3 bases, with 7 bases between. CDR3 length equals 14 residues. Germline assignment: CDR1 SGHRS and CDR2 YFSETQ.

The chain couples TRBV5-1 to TRBJ2-2; possible D gene TRBD2, 6 bases. Between the trimmed V and J ends, which lost 0 bases and 3 bases, there was a span of 9 bases. The CDR3 has 15 residues. Germline CDR1 SGHRS, CDR2 YFSETQ. CDR3 loop: CASSLGRADTGELFF. CDR3 sequence (DNA): TGCGCCAGCAGCTTGGGGAGGGCCGACACCGGGGAGCTGTTTTTT.